This entry features one TCR beta chain sequence. The source of the sample is a study of blood T cell repertoires in COVID-19. The germline CDR1 and CDR2 sequences are MNHEY and SMNVEV (reference sequence). The CDR3 totals 13 residues. Trimming cost V 3 bases and J 6 bases, with 10 bases left between them. Authors' analysis steps: Amplification of reference gene primers provided the estimated nucleated cell counts. Only in-frame clones appear in the TCRdb table, and some are missing; sequencing was by immunoSEQ multiplex PCR. The V and J calls and clone size were taken over from that table, and D and trimming were inferred from the DNA. The sample lists hundreds of thousands of clones; about 88% were seen once.

The chain employs TRBV27 and TRBJ2-3; D ambiguous. The sequenced material came from peripheral blood. The receptor was isolated from a human donor in a cohort sampled during active COVID-19. The CDR3 loop reads CASSFEFEDTQYF. In DNA, the CDR3 is TGTGCCAGCAGTTTCGAGTTCGAGGATACGCAGTATTTT.